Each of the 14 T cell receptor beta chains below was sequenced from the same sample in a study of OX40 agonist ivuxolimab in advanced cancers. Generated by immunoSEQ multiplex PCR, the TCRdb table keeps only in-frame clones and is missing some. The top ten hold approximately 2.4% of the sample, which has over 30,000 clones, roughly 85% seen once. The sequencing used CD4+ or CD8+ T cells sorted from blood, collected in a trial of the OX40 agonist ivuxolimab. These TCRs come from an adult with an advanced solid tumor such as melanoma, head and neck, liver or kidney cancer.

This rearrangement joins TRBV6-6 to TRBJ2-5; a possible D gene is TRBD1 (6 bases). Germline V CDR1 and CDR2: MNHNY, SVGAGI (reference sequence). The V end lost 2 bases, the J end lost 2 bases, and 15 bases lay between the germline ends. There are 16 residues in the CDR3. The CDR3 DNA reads TGTGCCAGCAGTTACGGCAACAGACAGGAACAAGAGACCCAGTACTTC. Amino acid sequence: CASSYGNRQEQETQYF.

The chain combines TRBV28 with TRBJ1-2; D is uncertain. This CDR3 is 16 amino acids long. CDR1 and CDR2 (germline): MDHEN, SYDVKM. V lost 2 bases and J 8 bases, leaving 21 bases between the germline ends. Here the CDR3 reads CASSLGTEAGRGGYTF. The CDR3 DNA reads TGTGCCAGCAGTTTAGGAACAGAGGCCGGGCGGGGAGGCTACACCTTC.

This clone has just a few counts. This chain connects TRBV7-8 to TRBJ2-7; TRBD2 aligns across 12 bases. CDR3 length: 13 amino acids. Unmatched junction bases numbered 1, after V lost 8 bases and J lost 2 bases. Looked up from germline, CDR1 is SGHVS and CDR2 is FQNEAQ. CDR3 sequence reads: CASSSGGAYEQYF. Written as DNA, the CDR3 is TGTGCCAGCTCTAGCGGGGGGGCCTACGAGCAGTACTTC.

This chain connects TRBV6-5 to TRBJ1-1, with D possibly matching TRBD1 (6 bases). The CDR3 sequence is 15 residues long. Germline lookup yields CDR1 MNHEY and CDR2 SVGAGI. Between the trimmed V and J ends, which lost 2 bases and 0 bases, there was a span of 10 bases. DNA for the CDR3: TGTGCCAGCAGTTACGGGGGCTGGGTGAACACTGAAGCTTTCTTT. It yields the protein CASSYGGWVNTEAFF.

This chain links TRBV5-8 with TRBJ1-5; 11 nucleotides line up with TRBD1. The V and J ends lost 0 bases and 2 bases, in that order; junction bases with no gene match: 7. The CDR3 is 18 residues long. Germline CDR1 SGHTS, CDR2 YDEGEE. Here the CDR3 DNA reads TGTGCCAGCAGCTTGGGGACAGGGGGCGTTATTGGCAATCAGCCCCAGCATTTT. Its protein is CASSLGTGGVIGNQPQHF.

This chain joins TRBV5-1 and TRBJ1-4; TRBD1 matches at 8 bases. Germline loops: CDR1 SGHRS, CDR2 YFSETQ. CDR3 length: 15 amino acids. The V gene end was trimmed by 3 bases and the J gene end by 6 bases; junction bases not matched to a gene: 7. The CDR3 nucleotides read TGCGCCAGCAGCTCGGGACAGGTGGGGGATGAAAAACTGTTTTTT. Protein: CASSSGQVGDEKLFF.

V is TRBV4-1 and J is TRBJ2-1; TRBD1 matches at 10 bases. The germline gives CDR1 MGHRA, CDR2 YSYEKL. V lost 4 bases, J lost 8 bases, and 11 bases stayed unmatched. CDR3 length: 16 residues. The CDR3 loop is CASSRLRDRGYDEQFF. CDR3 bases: TGCGCCAGCAGCCGTCTCCGGGACAGGGGTTATGATGAGCAGTTCTTC.

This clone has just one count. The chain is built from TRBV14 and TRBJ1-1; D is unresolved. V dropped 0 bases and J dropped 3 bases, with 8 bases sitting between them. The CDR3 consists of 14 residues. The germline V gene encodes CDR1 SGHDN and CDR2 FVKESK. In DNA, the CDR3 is TGTGCCAGCAGCCAAGAGACCGGGTACACTGAAGCTTTCTTT. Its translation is CASSQETGYTEAFF.

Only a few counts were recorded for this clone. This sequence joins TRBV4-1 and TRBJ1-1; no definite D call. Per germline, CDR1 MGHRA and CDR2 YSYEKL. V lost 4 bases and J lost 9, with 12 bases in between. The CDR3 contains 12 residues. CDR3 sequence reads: CASSRPGPQAFF. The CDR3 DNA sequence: TGCGCCAGCAGCCGACCGGGTCCCCAAGCTTTCTTT.

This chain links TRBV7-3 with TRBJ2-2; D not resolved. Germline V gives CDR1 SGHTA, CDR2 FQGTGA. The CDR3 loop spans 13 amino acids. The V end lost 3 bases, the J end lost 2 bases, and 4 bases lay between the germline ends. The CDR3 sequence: CASSFKNTGELFF. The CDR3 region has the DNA TGTGCCAGCAGCTTTAAAAACACCGGGGAGCTGTTTTTT.

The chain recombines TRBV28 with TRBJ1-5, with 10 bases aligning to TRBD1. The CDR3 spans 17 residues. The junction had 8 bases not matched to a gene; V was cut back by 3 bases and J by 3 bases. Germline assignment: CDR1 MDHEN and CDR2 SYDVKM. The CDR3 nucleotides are TGTGCCAGCAGTTTGAAGACAGGGGGCTTGTTCAATCAGCCCCAGCATTTT. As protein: CASSLKTGGLFNQPQHF.

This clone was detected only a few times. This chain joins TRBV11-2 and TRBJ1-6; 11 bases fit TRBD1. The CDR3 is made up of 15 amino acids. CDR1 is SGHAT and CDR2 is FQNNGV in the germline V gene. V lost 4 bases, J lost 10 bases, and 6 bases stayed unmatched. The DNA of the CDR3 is TGTGCCAGCAGCTCAGCGGGACAGGGGGGGTCACCCCTCCACTTT. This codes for CASSSAGQGGSPLHF.

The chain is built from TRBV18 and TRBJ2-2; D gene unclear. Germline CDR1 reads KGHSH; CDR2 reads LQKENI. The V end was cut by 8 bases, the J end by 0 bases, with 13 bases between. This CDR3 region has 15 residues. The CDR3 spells CASTLTNANTGELFF. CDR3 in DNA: TGTGCCAGCACCTTGACGAACGCGAACACCGGGGAGCTGTTTTTT.

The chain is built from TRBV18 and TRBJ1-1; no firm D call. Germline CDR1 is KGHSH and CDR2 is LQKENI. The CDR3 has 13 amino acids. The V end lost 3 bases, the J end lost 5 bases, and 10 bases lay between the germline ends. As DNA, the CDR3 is TGTGCCAGCTCACCCCCAGTGATGACTGAAGCTTTCTTT. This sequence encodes CASSPPVMTEAFF.